This T cell receptor (beta chain) was obtained from a study of T cell responses to AZD1222 COVID-19 vaccine. Method: immunoSEQ multiplex PCR; TCRdb's copy keeps in-frame clones and lacks some. The sample yields 90,000 to 100,000 clones, roughly 87% seen once. Broader study findings: The donors showed a predominance of white British ancestry and of females, with possible underestimation of clonal diversity.

The sample holds one count of this clone. The antigen is unknown. The sample consisted of peripheral blood, taken on day 0 of AZD1222 vaccination. This clonotype was sampled from an adult in good health.

In DNA, the CDR3 is TGTGCCAGCAGCTCTCCCTGGGCCGCGGTAGGTGAAGCTTTCTTT. It specifies CASSSPWAAVGEAFF. The chain combines TRBV5-4 with TRBJ1-1; D unresolved. CDR3 length equals 15 residues. Germline V gene sequence: CDR1 SGHNT, CDR2 YYREEE (reference sequence). V was pared by 3 bases and J by 7 bases, with 19 bases between.